The clone carrying this TCR beta chain has at least ten counts. Antigen: not known. This record comes from a study of identical twins. Whole-study results and caveats: Zero-insertion analyses could be partly confounded by invariant MAIT and iNKT cells.

From germline, CDR1 is DFQATT and CDR2 SNEGSKA (reference sequence). Trimming removed 0 bases from V and 8 bases from J, with 13 bases in between. The CDR3 has 13 amino acids. TCRdb passed the 5' RACE reads through MiXCR, listing each CDR3 protein once. The data show approximately 230,000 distinct CDR3 sequences, about 6.7% seen once. These data are also associated with another study on T cells expressing NK-cell markers. That source notes: Serological testing identified most of the eight sequenced donors as HCMV-seropositive and one as seronegative. There were a few donors in whom these clonotypes also led the CD3+CD56-NKG2C+ fraction.

The sequenced sample was CD8+ T cells sorted from blood. The chain has TRBV20-1 and TRBJ1-1; D not resolved. This receptor was taken from a woman between 18 and 29 years old in good health. CDR3 nucleotides: TGCAGTGCTAGAGATTTGTGGCAAGGCGAAGCTTTCTTT. Protein product: CSARDLWQGEAFF.